One and the same sample provided the 22 T cell receptor beta chains below, sequenced in a study of blood T cell repertoires in COVID-19. The assay was immunoSEQ multiplex PCR, and TCRdb's table has in-frame clones only and misses some. The repertoire includes approximately 360,000 clones, nearly 90% of them detected once, and 5% to 8.5% sits in the top ten. Sample: peripheral blood. Receptors were obtained from a man between 18 and 35 years old with active or convalescent COVID-19.

J is TRBJ1-1 and V is TRBV18; TRBD1 matches at 7 bases. This CDR3 is 15 amino acids long. Germline V gene sequence: CDR1 KGHSH, CDR2 LQKENI. Losses at the gene ends were 2 bases for V and 11 bases for J; bases not matched to a gene: 14. CDR3 bases: TGTGCCAGCTCACCAGGCCTAGTTACAGGGGCAGGGGCTTTCTTT. This sequence encodes CASSPGLVTGAGAFF.

This chain uses TRBV7-2 with TRBJ2-4; D is unclear. This CDR3 comprises 14 residues. V was cut by 4 bases and J by 4 bases, with 11 bases left in between. CDR1 SGHTA and CDR2 FQGNSA come from the germline V gene. The CDR3 region has the DNA TGTGCCAGCAGCTCATCCGAACTGAAAAACATTCAGTACTTC. Its protein product is CASSSSELKNIQYF.

V usage is TRBV5-6 and J usage is TRBJ1-5; 12 bases are shared with TRBD1. The CDR3 is 15 residues long. In germline, CDR1 is SGHDT, CDR2 YYEEEE. Trimming removed 2 bases from V and 6 bases from J; junction bases left unmatched: 3. As DNA, the CDR3 is TGTGCCAGCAGCTTAGGGACAGGGGGCAGTCAGCCCCAGCATTTT. Amino acid sequence: CASSLGTGGSQPQHF.

The chain combines TRBV10-3 with TRBJ1-1; the D gene is possibly TRBD1 (5 bases). The CDR3 sequence is 13 residues long. CDR1 and CDR2 from the germline V gene are ENHRY and SYGVKD. V was shortened by 7 bases and J by 1 base, with 10 bases between the two germline ends. Here the CDR3 DNA reads TGTGCCATCACAATGACAGAGAACACTGAAGCTTTCTTT. This translates into CAITMTENTEAFF.

CDR3 nucleotides: TGTGCCAGTAGTGTCCCGACAGGGTCCTACACCGGGGAGCTGTTTTTT. This gives the protein CASSVPTGSYTGELFF. The chain links TRBV19 to TRBJ2-2; 7 bases fit TRBD1. The J segment lost 3 bases and the V segment lost 5 bases, leaving 9 bases of the junction unmatched. Germline V gene data show CDR1 as LNHDA and CDR2 as SQIVND (reference sequence). The CDR3 is 16 amino acids.

The sample holds one count of this clone. The chain recombines TRBV7-9 with TRBJ2-3; 9 bases match TRBD1. V dropped 1 base and J dropped 6; count of bases not matched to a gene: 8. The CDR3 contains 16 residues. Per germline, CDR1 SEHNR and CDR2 FQNEAQ (reference sequence). CDR3 sequence reads: CASSLGGTGLLDTQYF. For the CDR3, the DNA is TGTGCCAGCAGCTTAGGCGGGACAGGGCTATTGGATACGCAGTATTTT.

The chain has TRBV21-1 and TRBJ1-1; the DNA was not used to check the table's D call, TRBD1. TRBV21-1 is reported as a pseudogene. The CDR3 totals 12 residues. CDR3 nucleotides: TGTGCCAGCAGCATCCAGGCCGCTGAAGCTTTCTTT. As protein: CASSIQAAEAFF.

The chain has TRBV2 and TRBJ1-2, with D unresolved. The CDR3 has 15 amino acids. Germline V gives CDR1 SNHLY, CDR2 FYNNEI. Trimming pared 7 bases from V and 9 bases from J, leaving 24 bases between. CDR3 amino acids: CASTRSESLRDSYTF. The CDR3 nucleotides read TGTGCCAGCACCCGATCGGAGTCCCTTCGTGATAGCTACACCTTC.

The chain has TRBV5-4 and TRBJ2-1; 7 bases map to TRBD2. After removal of 3 bases from V and 8 bases from J, the junction contained 11 bases not matched to a gene. CDR1 is SGHNT, CDR2 YYREEE, per germline (reference sequence). The CDR3 extends over 15 amino acids. This CDR3 is CASSSTRLAEDEQFF. The CDR3 DNA follows: TGTGCCAGCAGCTCGACCCGACTAGCTGAAGATGAGCAGTTCTTC.

This chain uses TRBV5-1 with TRBJ2-2; D is ambiguous. CDR3 length: 13 residues. V was cut by 2 bases and J by 5 bases, with 7 bases left in between. Germline V gene lookup returns CDR1 SGHRS and CDR2 YFSETQ. CDR3 sequence: CASSFEQTGELFF. CDR3 in DNA: TGCGCCAGCAGCTTTGAACAGACCGGGGAGCTGTTTTTT.

V and J are TRBV6-1 and TRBJ1-1; no firm D call. V lost 5 bases and J lost 4, with 8 bases in between. Germline V lookup: CDR1 MNHNS, CDR2 SASEGT. CDR3 length: 12 amino acids. CDR3 protein: CASSSHVTEAFF. CDR3 DNA: TGTGCCAGCAGTTCACATGTCACTGAAGCTTTCTTT.

V is TRBV2 and J is TRBJ2-1, with 14 bases identical to TRBD2. J gave up 3 bases and V 5 bases, and 3 bases lay outside the gene matches. The CDR3 extends over 16 amino acids. Germline values: CDR1 SNHLY, CDR2 FYNNEI. CDR3 sequence (DNA): TGTGCCAGCAGTCGGACTAGCGGGAGGTTCTACAATGAGCAGTTCTTC. Protein: CASSRTSGRFYNEQFF. Looking up the rest from reference TRBV2 and TRBJ2-1 gives the full variable domain: EPEVTQTPSHQVTQMGQEVILRCVPISNHLYFYWYRQILGQKVEFLVSFYNNEISEKSEIFDDQFSVERPDGSNFTLKIRSTKLEDSAMYFCASSRTSGRFYNEQFFGPGTRLTVL.

The V and J genes are TRBV27 and TRBJ1-2, with D possibly TRBD1 on 6 matching bases. In germline, CDR1 is MNHEY, CDR2 SMNVEV (reference sequence). Trimming took 6 bases from V and 2 from J, leaving 19 bases between them. This CDR3 has 16 residues. For the CDR3, the DNA is TGTGCCAGCAGCCCAAAACAGGGTTCTTCAAACTATGGCTACACCTTC. This gives the protein CASSPKQGSSNYGYTF.

The chain links TRBV18 to TRBJ2-6, with TRBD2 matching 8 bases. Unmatched junction bases numbered 9, after V lost 2 bases and J lost 0 bases. The CDR3 has 19 residues. In germline, CDR1 is KGHSH, CDR2 LQKENI. The CDR3 protein is CASSPVGVAGPSGANVLTF. For the CDR3, the DNA is TGTGCCAGCTCACCAGTTGGGGTAGCGGGACCCTCTGGGGCCAACGTCCTGACTTTC.

The count of this clone is one. The rearrangement joins TRBV6-2 or TRBV6-3 to TRBJ1-2; D unclear. CDR1 MNHEY and CDR2 SVGEGT come from the germline V gene. V dropped 5 bases and J dropped 0 bases, with 10 bases sitting between them. This CDR3 spans 14 amino acids. In DNA, the CDR3 is TGTGCCAGCAGTCTGACAACAGCTAACTATGGCTACACCTTC. Translating gives CASSLTTANYGYTF.

The J gene is TRBJ1-2, the V gene TRBV2; possible D gene TRBD1, 6 bases. The CDR3 totals 15 residues. The ends were cut back, 7 bases at V and 5 bases at J, with 20 bases in the middle. Germline-derived CDR1 and CDR2 are SNHLY and FYNNEI. The CDR3 loop reads CASNIQGLAGYGYTF. In nucleotides, the CDR3 is TGTGCCAGCAATATCCAGGGGCTAGCCGGATATGGCTACACCTTC.

The chain couples TRBV7-6 to TRBJ2-3, with 10 bases that match TRBD1. The trim removed 6 bases at V and 6 bases at J, leaving 9 bases unmatched. CDR1 is SGHVS and CDR2 is FNYEAQ in the germline V gene. The CDR3 extends over 15 amino acids. Here the CDR3 reads CASSWDRGIGDTQYF. The CDR3 region has the DNA TGTGCCAGCAGTTGGGACAGGGGCATTGGGGATACGCAGTATTTT.

This chain uses TRBV29-1 with TRBJ2-2; perhaps TRBD1 as D (6 bases). The CDR3 is made up of 13 amino acids. Germline CDR1 is SQVTM and CDR2 is ANQGSEA. Trimming took off 6 bases at V and 1 base at J, with 9 bases between the two ends. CDR3 protein: CSVLTGNTGELFF. CDR3 nucleotide sequence: TGCAGCGTACTGACAGGGAACACCGGGGAGCTGTTTTTT.

J is TRBJ2-3 and V is TRBV21-1; TRBD2 is taken as the D call from the table, unchecked against the DNA. TRBV21-1 is annotated as a pseudogene. This CDR3 is built from 16 residues. The CDR3 sequence is CASSTNETSRTDTQYF. The CDR3 nucleotides read TGTGCCAGCAGCACTAACGAGACTAGCCGCACAGATACGCAGTATTTT.

The chain uses TRBV6-2 or TRBV6-3 and TRBJ2-7, with 11 bases identical to TRBD2. The CDR3 has 14 residues. From germline, CDR1 is MNHEY and CDR2 SVGEGT. Germline trimming cut 6 bases from V and 6 bases from J; bases unmatched to any gene: 7. CDR3 in DNA: TGTGCCAGCAGCTTACTAGCGGGAGTAGGCGAGCAGTACTTC. Its translation is CASSLLAGVGEQYF.

This clone was detected a few times. V gene TRBV11-2 combines with J gene TRBJ1-6, with 9 nucleotides matching TRBD1. Germline V lookup: CDR1 SGHAT, CDR2 FQNNGV. With 6 bases clipped from V and 6 bases from J, the junction kept 12 bases outside the gene matches. The CDR3 spans 17 residues. CDR3 sequence reads: CASSRPGQGMGNSPLHF. CDR3 DNA sequence: TGTGCCAGCAGTCGCCCCGGACAGGGGATGGGTAATTCACCCCTCCACTTT.

Here the CDR3 reads CASTPERGRGYTF. As DNA, the CDR3 is TGTGCCAGCACCCCCGAGCGGGGTCGAGGCTACACCTTC. The chain joins TRBV28 to TRBJ1-2; no definite D call. The CDR3 has 13 residues. CDR1 is MDHEN, CDR2 SYDVKM, per germline. V lost 7 bases and J lost 8, with 17 bases in between.